This T cell receptor beta chain is drawn from a study of shared clonotypes between healthy human individuals. The CDR3 is 12 amino acids. CDR1 is ENHRY and CDR2 is SYGVKD in the germline V gene. The V end lost 0 bases, the J end lost 8 bases, and 7 bases lay between the germline ends. An approximately 200 ng quantity of DNA, tens of thousands of T cell genomes, went into the sorted-subset replicate PCRs. Assay: immunoSEQ multiplex PCR; the TCRdb copy retains only in-frame clones and omits some. The sample yields 2 million to 2.5 million clones, around 95% seen once. The chain carries TRBV10-3 and TRBJ1-1; D not certain. Sequencing was carried out using naive CD4+ T cells sorted from blood. Subset given: CD45RA+ positively selected. The sequence was obtained from a man younger than 35 in good health. CDR3 DNA: TGTGCCATCAGTGAGTCGACGACGGAAGCTTTCTTT. Its translation is CAISESTTEAFF.